This passage covers 13 T cell receptor beta chains from one sample sequenced in a study of blood T cell dynamics during melanoma immunotherapy. Some clones are missing from TCRdb's copy, which holds only in-frame ones; the method was immunoSEQ multiplex PCR. The table includes 8,500 to 13,000 clones, over 80% detected once. Indicated time point: week 3, after first cycle of checkpoint inhibitor. Source: blood, taken from a patient treated with checkpoint blockade. These receptors came from a human donor with melanoma.

The sample holds one count of this clone. The chain employs TRBV5-1 and TRBJ1-5; no reliable D call. The germline V gene encodes CDR1 SGHRS and CDR2 YFSETQ. V was clipped by 5 bases and J by 3 bases, with 15 bases between them. The length of the CDR3 is 15 residues. The CDR3 bases are TGCGCCAGCAGGAACCTCCCCGTCTCCAATCAGCCCCAGCATTTT. Translated, it gives CASRNLPVSNQPQHF.

The V call is TRBV5-1, the J call TRBJ2-2, with 15 bases identical to TRBD2. Germline assignment: CDR1 SGHRS and CDR2 YFSETQ. This CDR3 region has 18 residues. The V gene end was trimmed by 1 base and the J gene end by 4 bases; junction bases not matched to a gene: 5. CDR3 nucleotide sequence: TGCGCCAGCAGCTTGCAGGGACTAGCGGGGGGTGCCACCGGGGAGCTGTTTTTT. Protein product: CASSLQGLAGGATGELFF. The full variable domain, completed using reference TRBV5-1 and TRBJ2-2, is KAGVTQTPRYLIKTRGQQVTLSCSPISGHRSVSWYQQTPGQGLQFLFEYFSETQRNKGNFPGRFSGRQFSNSRSEMNVSTLELGDSALYLCASSLQGLAGGATGELFFGEGSRLTVL.

The chain joins TRBV7-2 to TRBJ1-1; no reliable D call. This CDR3 has 15 amino acids. From germline, CDR1 is SGHTA and CDR2 FQGNSA. Trimming removed 0 bases at V and 0 bases at J, with 8 bases between. This chain's CDR3 is CASSLAGSMNTEAFF. The CDR3 bases are TGTGCCAGCAGCTTAGCTGGCAGCATGAACACTGAAGCTTTCTTT.

The V call is TRBV11-2, the J call TRBJ2-3; TRBD2 agrees at 9 bases. This CDR3 contains 15 residues. The junction had 4 bases not matched to a gene; V was cut back by 3 bases and J by 3 bases. Germline loops: CDR1 SGHAT, CDR2 FQNNGV. As DNA, the CDR3 is TGTGCCAGCAGCTTTTACAGCGGGGGGACAGATACGCAGTATTTT. This codes for CASSFYSGGTDTQYF.

V gene TRBV5-1 combines with J gene TRBJ2-5; TRBD2 might be the D (6 bases). The V gene lost 7 bases and the J gene lost 2 bases, with 15 bases spanning the gap. The CDR3 spans 14 residues. CDR1 is SGHRS and CDR2 is YFSETQ in the germline V gene. CDR3 nucleotide sequence: TGCGCCAGCGGGGCAGGCGGGGTACAAGAGACCCAGTACTTC. Protein: CASGAGGVQETQYF.

The V gene is TRBV19, the J gene TRBJ1-1; a weak D match, TRBD1 (6 bases). From germline, CDR1 is LNHDA and CDR2 SQIVND (reference sequence). V lost 7 bases to trimming and J lost 8 bases, with 17 bases between them. The CDR3 covers 13 residues. CDR3 DNA sequence: TGTGCCAGTATCCTAGGGGGAACGGCAGAAGCTTTCTTT. This encodes CASILGGTAEAFF.

This clone appeared a few times. The V and J genes are TRBV11-2 and TRBJ1-6, with a weak D call TRBD1 (6 bases). Germline values: CDR1 SGHAT, CDR2 FQNNGV. There are 14 residues in the CDR3. V was clipped by 1 base and J by 11 bases, with 12 bases between them. CDR3 residues: CASSLGGGRAPLHF. Here the CDR3 DNA reads TGTGCCAGCAGCTTAGGGGGGGGCCGGGCACCCCTCCACTTT. Using reference TRBV11-2 and TRBJ1-6 for the parts outside the CDR3, the full variable domain is EAGVAQSPRYKIIEKRQSVAFWCNPISGHATLYWYQQILGQGPKLLIQFQNNGVVDDSQLPKDRFSAERLKGVDSTLKIQPAKLEDSAVYLCASSLGGGRAPLHFGNGTRLTVT.

This clone was seen a handful of times. This chain joins TRBV30 and TRBJ1-1, with D tentatively TRBD1 (5 bases). This CDR3 contains 12 residues. V lost 1 base, J lost 6 bases, and 9 bases lay in between. Per germline, CDR1 GTSNPN and CDR2 SVGIG (reference sequence). The CDR3 nucleotides read TGTGCCTGGAGTGGGTCGACAGCTGAAGCTTTCTTT. Protein sequence: CAWSGSTAEAFF.

This chain joins TRBV5-1 and TRBJ1-1; TRBD1 matches at 8 bases. The length of the CDR3 is 17 residues. CDR1 is SGHRS, CDR2 YFSETQ, per germline. V was pared by 4 bases and J by 4 bases, with 15 bases of the junction left unmatched. CDR3 protein: CASSNNAAPGGVTEAFF. The CDR3 DNA is TGCGCCAGCAGCAATAACGCCGCACCAGGGGGCGTCACTGAAGCTTTCTTT.

This clone has only one observation. DNA for the CDR3: TGTGCCAGCAGTGCTGAGCTTACCGGTCACACCGGGGAGCTGTTTTTT. This gives the protein CASSAELTGHTGELFF. The chain employs TRBV6-1 and TRBJ2-2; D is undetermined. V was cut by 4 bases and J by 3 bases, with 15 bases left in between. The CDR3 totals 16 residues. Per germline, CDR1 MNHNS and CDR2 SASEGT.

The chain couples TRBV19 to TRBJ1-2; D is undetermined. The CDR3 spans 13 residues. The V end was cut by 2 bases, the J end by 6 bases, with 10 bases between. In germline, CDR1 is LNHDA, CDR2 SQIVND (reference sequence). The CDR3 sequence: CASSINRADGYTF. The CDR3 coding sequence is TGTGCCAGTAGTATAAACCGGGCTGATGGCTACACCTTC.

V gene TRBV6-5 combines with J gene TRBJ1-6, with D possibly TRBD1 on 6 matching bases. Germline V gene lookup returns CDR1 MNHEY and CDR2 SVGAGI. Trimming pared 6 bases from V and 6 bases from J, leaving 15 bases between. The CDR3 sequence is 15 residues long. The chain's CDR3 is CASRGSTGRNSPLHF. CDR3 DNA sequence: TGTGCCAGCAGGGGAAGCACAGGGCGTAATTCACCCCTCCACTTT.

The chain employs TRBV9 and TRBJ1-5; weak D call: TRBD1 (5 bases). Trimming cost V 3 bases and J 5 bases, with 12 bases left between them. The CDR3 contains 14 residues. Germline V CDR1 and CDR2: SGDLS, YYNGEE. CDR3 in DNA: TGTGCCAGCAGCGAGGGAACAGGAGATCAGCCCCAGCATTTT. Its translation: CASSEGTGDQPQHF.